This T cell receptor beta chain stems from a study of blood T cell repertoires in COVID-19. V dropped 2 bases and J dropped 0 bases, with 4 bases sitting between them. There are 12 residues in the CDR3. Germline V gene data show CDR1 as GTSNPN and CDR2 as SVGIG (reference sequence). Using immunoSEQ multiplex PCR, the repertoire was profiled, and TCRdb retains in-frame clones only, with some absent. Among around 250,000 clones listed, about 82% were seen once. Sequenced sample: peripheral blood. The rearrangement joins TRBV30 to TRBJ1-2; D is unclear. The sequence was collected from a man aged 50 to 60 with active or convalescent COVID-19. The CDR3 is CAWSLANYGYTF. CDR3 coding DNA: TGTGCCTGGAGTTTAGCTAACTATGGCTACACCTTC. Full variable domain (missing parts from reference TRBV30 and TRBJ1-2): SQTIHQWPATLVQPVGSPLSLECTVEGTSNPNLYWYRQAAGRGLQLLFYSVGIGQISSEVPQNLSASRPQDRQFILSSKKLLLSDSGFYLCAWSLANYGYTFGSGTRLTVV.